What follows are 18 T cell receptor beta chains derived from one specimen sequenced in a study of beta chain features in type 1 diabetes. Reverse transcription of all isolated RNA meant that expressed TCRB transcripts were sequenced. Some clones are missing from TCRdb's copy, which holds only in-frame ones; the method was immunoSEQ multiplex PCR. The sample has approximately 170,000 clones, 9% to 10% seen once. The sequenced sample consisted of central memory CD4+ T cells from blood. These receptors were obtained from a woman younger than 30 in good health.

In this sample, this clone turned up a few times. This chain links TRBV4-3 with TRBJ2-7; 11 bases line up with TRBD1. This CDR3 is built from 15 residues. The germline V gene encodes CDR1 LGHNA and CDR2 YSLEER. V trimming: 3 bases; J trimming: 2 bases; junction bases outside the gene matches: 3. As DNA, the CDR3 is TGCGCCAGCAGCCACACGGGACAGGGGGCCTACGAGCAGTACTTC. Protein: CASSHTGQGAYEQYF.

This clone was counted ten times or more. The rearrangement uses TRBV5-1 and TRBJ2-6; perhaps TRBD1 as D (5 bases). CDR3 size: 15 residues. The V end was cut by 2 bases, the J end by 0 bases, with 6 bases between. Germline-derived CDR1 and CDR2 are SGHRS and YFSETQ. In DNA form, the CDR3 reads TGCGCCAGCAGCTTACAGGTCTCTGGGGCCAACGTCCTGACTTTC. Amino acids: CASSLQVSGANVLTF. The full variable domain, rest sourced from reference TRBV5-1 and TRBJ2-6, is KAGVTQTPRYLIKTRGQQVTLSCSPISGHRSVSWYQQTPGQGLQFLFEYFSETQRNKGNFPGRFSGRQFSNSRSEMNVSTLELGDSALYLCASSLQVSGANVLTFGAGSRLTVL.

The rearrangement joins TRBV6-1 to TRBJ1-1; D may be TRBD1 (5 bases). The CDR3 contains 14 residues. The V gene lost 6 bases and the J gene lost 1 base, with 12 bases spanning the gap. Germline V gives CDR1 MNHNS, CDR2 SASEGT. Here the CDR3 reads CASRPLTENTEAFF. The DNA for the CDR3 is TGTGCCAGCAGGCCTCTGACAGAGAACACTGAAGCTTTCTTT.

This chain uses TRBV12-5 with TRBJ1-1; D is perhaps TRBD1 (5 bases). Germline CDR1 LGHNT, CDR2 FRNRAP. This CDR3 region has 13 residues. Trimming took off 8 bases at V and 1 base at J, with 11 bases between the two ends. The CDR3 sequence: CASKQDWNTEAFF. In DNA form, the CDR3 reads TGTGCTAGTAAACAGGATTGGAACACTGAAGCTTTCTTT.

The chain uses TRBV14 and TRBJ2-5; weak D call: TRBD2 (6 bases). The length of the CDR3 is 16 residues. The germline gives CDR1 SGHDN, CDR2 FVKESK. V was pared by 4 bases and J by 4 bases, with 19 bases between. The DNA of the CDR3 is TGTGCCAGCAGCCTTCTTTCGGGGAGGACCCGAGAGACCCAGTACTTC. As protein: CASSLLSGRTRETQYF. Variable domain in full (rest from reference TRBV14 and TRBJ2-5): EAGVTQFPSHSVIEKGQTVTLRCDPISGHDNLYWYRRVMGKEIKFLLHFVKESKQDESGMPNNRFLAERTGGTYSTLKVQPAELEDSGVYFCASSLLSGRTRETQYFGPGTRLLVL.

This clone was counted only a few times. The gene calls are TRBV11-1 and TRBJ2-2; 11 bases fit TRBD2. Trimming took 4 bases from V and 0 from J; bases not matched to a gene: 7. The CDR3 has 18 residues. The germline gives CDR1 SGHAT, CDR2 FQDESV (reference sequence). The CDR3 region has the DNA TGTGCCAGCAGCTCCAGACTAGCGGGGCTTTCGAACACCGGGGAGCTGTTTTTT. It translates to CASSSRLAGLSNTGELFF.

CDR3 sequence: CASSLTSGSTDTQYF. The CDR3 DNA reads as TGCGCCAGCAGCTTGACTAGCGGTTCTACAGATACGCAGTATTTT. V gene TRBV5-1 combines with J gene TRBJ2-3; 8 bases align to TRBD2. J lost 3 bases, V lost 1 base, and 4 bases had no gene match. The CDR3 is 15 amino acids. Germline lookup yields CDR1 SGHRS and CDR2 YFSETQ.

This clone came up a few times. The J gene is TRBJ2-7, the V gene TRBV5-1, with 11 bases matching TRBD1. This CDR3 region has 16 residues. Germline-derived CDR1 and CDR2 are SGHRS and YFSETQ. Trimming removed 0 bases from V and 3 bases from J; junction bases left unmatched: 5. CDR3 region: CASSLARTGGFYEQYF. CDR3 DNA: TGCGCCAGCAGCTTGGCCCGGACAGGGGGCTTCTACGAGCAGTACTTC.

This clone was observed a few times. CDR3 DNA: TGTGCCAGCAGCGGGACTAGCGGGGGGCCGGAGACCCAGTACTTC. Its translation: CASSGTSGGPETQYF. The V and J genes are TRBV5-5 and TRBJ2-5; 15 nucleotides line up with TRBD2. J gave up 5 bases and V 4 bases, and 3 bases lay outside the gene matches. The V gene's germline CDR1 is SGHKS and CDR2 YYEKEE (reference sequence). The CDR3 covers 15 residues.

The CDR3 protein is CASSLKLGTDTQYF. CDR3 in DNA: TGTGCCAGCAGCTTAAAACTGGGCACAGATACGCAGTATTTT. The V call is TRBV7-2, the J call TRBJ2-3; D is unclear. The CDR3 runs 14 residues. The ends were cut back, 2 bases at V and 1 base at J, with 7 bases in the middle. Germline V CDR1 and CDR2: SGHTA, FQGNSA.

The CDR3 protein is CASSSQGSGGGDEQFF. The DNA of the CDR3 is TGTGCCAGCAGCTCGCAGGGTAGCGGGGGGGGAGATGAGCAGTTCTTC. The rearrangement uses TRBV11-2 and TRBJ2-1; the match to TRBD2 covers 11 bases. The junction had 10 bases not matched to a gene; V was cut back by 4 bases and J by 8 bases. The CDR3 loop spans 16 amino acids. From germline, CDR1 is SGHAT and CDR2 FQNNGV.

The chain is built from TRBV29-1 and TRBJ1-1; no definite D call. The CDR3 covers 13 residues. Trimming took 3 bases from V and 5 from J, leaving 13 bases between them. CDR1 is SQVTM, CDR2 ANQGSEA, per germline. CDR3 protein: CSVETPGGTEAFF. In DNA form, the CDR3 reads TGCAGCGTTGAGACCCCTGGAGGGACTGAAGCTTTCTTT.

Written as DNA, the CDR3 is TGTGCCAGCAGCCCTACCATCCAGGGCCCAGATACGCAGTATTTT. The encoded protein is CASSPTIQGPDTQYF. The chain combines TRBV7-2 with TRBJ2-3; D perhaps matches TRBD1 (5 bases). Trimming pared 5 bases from V and 4 bases from J, leaving 16 bases between. The CDR3 consists of 15 residues. CDR1 SGHTA and CDR2 FQGNSA come from the germline V gene.

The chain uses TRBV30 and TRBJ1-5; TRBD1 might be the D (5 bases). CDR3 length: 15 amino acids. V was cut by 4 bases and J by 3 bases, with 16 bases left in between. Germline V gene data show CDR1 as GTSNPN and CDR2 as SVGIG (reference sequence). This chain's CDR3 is CAWTPMGTNNQPQHF. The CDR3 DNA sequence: TGTGCCTGGACCCCCATGGGGACTAACAATCAGCCCCAGCATTTT.

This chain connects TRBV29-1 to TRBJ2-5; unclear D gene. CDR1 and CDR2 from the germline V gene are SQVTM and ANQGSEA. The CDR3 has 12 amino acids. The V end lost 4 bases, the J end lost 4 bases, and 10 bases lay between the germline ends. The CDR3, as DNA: TGCAGCGTTGTGAGTGGTGGAGAGACCCAGTACTTC. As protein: CSVVSGGETQYF.

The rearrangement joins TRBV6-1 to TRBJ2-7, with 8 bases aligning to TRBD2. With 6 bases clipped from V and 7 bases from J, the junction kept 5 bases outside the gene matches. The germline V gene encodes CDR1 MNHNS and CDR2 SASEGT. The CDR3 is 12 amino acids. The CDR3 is CASRGIAGEQYF. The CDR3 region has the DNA TGTGCCAGCAGGGGAATAGCGGGGGAGCAGTACTTC.

The CDR3, as DNA: TGTGCCAGCAGCTTAGGGGAAAATCAGCCCCAGCATTTT. Translated, it gives CASSLGENQPQHF. The gene calls are TRBV2 and TRBJ1-5, with a tentative D call TRBD1 (5 bases). CDR3 size: 13 residues. The V and J ends lost 6 bases and 4 bases respectively, with 10 bases between them. CDR1 and CDR2 (germline): SNHLY, FYNNEI. The whole variable domain, remainder taken from reference TRBV2 and TRBJ1-5, is EPEVTQTPSHQVTQMGQEVILRCVPISNHLYFYWYRQILGQKVEFLVSFYNNEISEKSEIFDDQFSVERPDGSNFTLKIRSTKLEDSAMYFCASSLGENQPQHFGDGTRLSIL.

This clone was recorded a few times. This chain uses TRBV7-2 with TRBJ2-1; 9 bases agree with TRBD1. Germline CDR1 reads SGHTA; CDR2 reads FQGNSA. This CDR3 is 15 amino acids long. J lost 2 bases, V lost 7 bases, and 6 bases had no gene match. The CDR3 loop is CASTTGQGTYNEQFF. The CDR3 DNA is TGTGCCAGCACCACCGGACAGGGGACCTACAATGAGCAGTTCTTC.